The next 6 T cell receptor beta chains were all read from a single sample in a study of blood T cell repertoires in COVID-19. Libraries were prepared by immunoSEQ multiplex PCR; TCRdb keeps only in-frame clonotypes and omits some of them. In the table there are 350,000 or so clones, 88% of which are singletons. Sequenced material: peripheral blood. The receptors come from a woman in her 30s with COVID-19, enrolled during active disease.

V is TRBV5-6 and J is TRBJ1-1; D gene uncertain. There are 14 residues in the CDR3. Germline V CDR1 and CDR2: SGHDT, YYEEEE. V was clipped by 2 bases and J by 4 bases, with 12 bases between them. CDR3 amino acids: CASSFWSQFTEAFF. In DNA form, the CDR3 reads TGTGCCAGCAGCTTTTGGAGCCAGTTCACTGAAGCTTTCTTT. The entire variable domain, with the rest obtained from reference TRBV5-6 and TRBJ1-1, is as follows: DAGVTQSPTHLIKTRGQQVTLRCSPKSGHDTVSWYQQALGQGPQFIFQYYEEEERQRGNFPDRFSGHQFPNYSSELNVNALLLGDSALYLCASSFWSQFTEAFFGQGTRLTVV.

A single count supports this clone. V and J are TRBV29-1 and TRBJ1-1; no definite D call. The germline V gene encodes CDR1 SQVTM and CDR2 ANQGSEA. The CDR3 covers 11 residues. V was pared by 7 bases and J by 5 bases, with 11 bases between. The CDR3 nucleotides are TGCAGCGCCGTCAGAGGGACTGAAGCTTTCTTT. It translates to CSAVRGTEAFF.

The CDR3 bases are TGTGCCAGCAGTTATAAAAGCACAGATACGCAGTATTTT. Its translation: CASSYKSTDTQYF. The chain employs TRBV6-2 or TRBV6-3 and TRBJ2-3; D unclear. CDR3 length: 13 amino acids. V shed 3 bases and J shed 0 bases, with 4 bases lying between them. Germline V lookup: CDR1 MNHEY, CDR2 SVGEGT.

The sample holds one count of this clone. The gene calls are TRBV20-1 and TRBJ2-7, with D perhaps TRBD1 (5 bases). The CDR3 length is 11 residues. Trimming pared 1 base from V and 6 bases from J, leaving 7 bases between. Germline CDR1 is DFQATT and CDR2 is SNEGSKA (reference sequence). The CDR3 DNA follows: TGCAGTGCTAGAGGGCAGGGCGAGCAGTACTTC. Its translation is CSARGQGEQYF.

The V gene is TRBV6-5, the J gene TRBJ1-1, with D possibly being TRBD1 (6 bases). The length of the CDR3 is 14 residues. Germline V CDR1 and CDR2: MNHEY, SVGAGI. The ends were cut back, 2 bases at V and 3 bases at J, with 10 bases in the middle. The CDR3 DNA sequence: TGTGCCAGCAGTTACGGGGACATGGACACTGAAGCTTTCTTT. It codes for CASSYGDMDTEAFF.

The V gene is TRBV5-5, the J gene TRBJ2-5; D possibly corresponds to TRBD1 (5 bases). The germline V gene encodes CDR1 SGHKS and CDR2 YYEKEE (reference sequence). The CDR3 is 13 residues long. V was cut by 1 base and J by 5 bases, with 9 bases left in between. The CDR3, as DNA: TGTGCCAGCAGCTTGAGGGGTTTGGAGACCCAGTACTTC. Protein: CASSLRGLETQYF.